These 7 T cell receptor beta chains were all obtained from the same sample, sequenced in a study of blood T cell repertoires in COVID-19. The method was immunoSEQ multiplex PCR; TCRdb's version includes in-frame clones alone and lacks a portion of them. Of under 500,000 clones in the sample, 87% were seen once. Specimen: PBMCs or T cells enriched from blood (not recorded which). All receptors come from a woman under 30 with acute COVID-19.

V usage is TRBV5-1 and J usage is TRBJ2-5, with TRBD2 as a possible D gene (5 bases). The length of the CDR3 is 14 residues. Trimming removed 0 bases at V and 3 bases at J, with 9 bases between. Per the germline V gene, CDR1 is SGHRS and CDR2 is YFSETQ. Here the CDR3 reads CASSLAASKETQYF. The CDR3 DNA sequence: TGCGCCAGCAGCTTGGCGGCTAGCAAAGAGACCCAGTACTTC.

This chain connects TRBV2 to TRBJ1-2; TRBD1 matches at 8 bases. Trimming removed 10 bases from V and 7 bases from J; junction bases left unmatched: 8. Germline V CDR1 and CDR2: SNHLY, FYNNEI. The CDR3 length is 12 residues. DNA for the CDR3: TGTGCCACCGAGCCAGGGGGCGGTGGCTACACCTTC. It translates to CATEPGGGGYTF.

The V gene is TRBV27, the J gene TRBJ2-7, with TRBD2 matching over 10 bases. Trimming at V came to 6 bases and at J to 7 bases, leaving 15 bases not matched to a gene. The CDR3 runs 16 residues. Germline CDR1 and CDR2: MNHEY and SMNVEV (reference sequence). CDR3: CASRWRTAGGFVEQYF. CDR3 nucleotides: TGTGCCAGCAGATGGAGGACAGCGGGAGGGTTCGTAGAGCAGTACTTC.

Concerning this clone itself: The identical CDR3 is also encoded by other nucleotide sequences in the sample. This CDR3 reads CASSSRGGEGEKLFF. CDR3 DNA: TGTGCCAGCAGCTCTAGGGGGGGGGAAGGTGAAAAACTGTTTTTT. The chain has TRBV9 and TRBJ1-4, with D tentatively TRBD1 (6 bases). The CDR3 covers 15 residues. Germline V gene lookup returns CDR1 SGDLS and CDR2 YYNGEE. The V end was cut by 4 bases, the J end by 7 bases, with 17 bases between.

This sequence joins TRBV25-1 and TRBJ1-4; 7 bases line up with TRBD1. V trimming: 4 bases; J trimming: 6 bases; junction bases outside the gene matches: 5. CDR1 MGHDK and CDR2 SYGVNS come from the germline V gene. The CDR3 is 14 residues long. The CDR3 spells CASSGAGGHEKLFF. CDR3 nucleotide sequence: TGTGCCAGCAGTGGGGCAGGGGGGCATGAAAAACTGTTTTTT.

The V gene is TRBV6-5, the J gene TRBJ1-2; D perhaps matches TRBD1 (5 bases). The ends were cut back, 0 bases at V and 6 bases at J, with 11 bases in the middle. Germline V gives CDR1 MNHEY, CDR2 SVGAGI. This CDR3 contains 14 residues. The CDR3 sequence is CASSYSQKTDGYTF. Here the CDR3 DNA reads TGTGCCAGCAGTTACTCGCAGAAGACAGATGGCTACACCTTC.

This chain links TRBV6-5 with TRBJ1-2; 7 positions agree with TRBD1. V lost 8 bases to trimming and J lost 2 bases; unmatched junction nucleotides: 5. Germline CDR1 and CDR2: MNHEY and SVGAGI. The CDR3 spans 13 residues. This CDR3 is CASDRDANYGYTF. The CDR3 DNA reads as TGTGCCAGCGACAGGGATGCAAACTATGGCTACACCTTC.